This TCR beta chain was sequenced in a study of T cells after yellow fever vaccination. V dropped 1 base and J dropped 4; count of bases not matched to a gene: 7. The CDR3 contains 15 residues. Germline assignment: CDR1 SGHDT and CDR2 YYEEEE. TCRdb reprocessed the 5' RACE reads via MiXCR and lists one record per CDR3 protein. The sample includes under 90,000 distinct CDR3 sequences, around 7% of them seen just once. Study outcomes and limitations: The study noted that FACS-sorted repertoires could contain abundant clonotypes contaminating from the bulk population.

This clonotype was detected a few times. Its cognate antigen is unknown. This TCR came from a man aged 18 to 29 who received the YFV17D yellow fever vaccine. The source was CD8+ T cells sorted from PBMCs, collected around 45 days after the first yellow fever vaccination. This chain joins TRBV5-6 and TRBJ2-7, with 8 bases lining up with TRBD2. The CDR3 nucleotides read TGTGCCAGCAGCTTGCCCGGGGGGGCCGCTTACGAGCAGTACTTC. Protein sequence: CASSLPGGAAYEQYF.